This T cell receptor (beta chain) was observed in a study of CD8 T cells in ankylosing spondylitis. Study-level findings and limits: Seemingly characteristic of ankylosing spondylitis blood was a TCR beta motif consisting of 7 or 8 highly homologous variants. Peripheral blood samples showed relatively rare disease-linked clones, and these clones were CD8+. Previous work reported some of these motif variants in the synovial fluid and blood of reactive arthritis. Significant enrichment of disease-linked clones was reportedly seen in matched ankylosing spondylitis synovial fluid.

This clonotype was observed at least ten times. Its antigen is unidentified. V shed 8 bases and J shed 2 bases, with 20 bases lying between them. The CDR3 has 16 residues. The germline CDR1 and CDR2 sequences are ENHRY and SYGVKD. TCR beta libraries were made by quantitative 5'-RACE with molecular barcodes. TCRdb re-derived calls from the 5' RACE reads in MiXCR, one entry per CDR3 protein. The sample has about 500,000 distinct CDR3 sequences, under 5.5% seen once. The sequencing input was blood, either unsorted or a sorted T cell fraction (not recorded which). The rearrangement links TRBV10-3 to TRBJ2-3; perhaps TRBD2 as D (6 bases). The TCR originated in a male donor with ankylosing spondylitis. The CDR3 reads CAILRGSLPSTDTQYF. Here the CDR3 DNA reads TGTGCCATCCTCCGGGGGAGCCTACCCTCCACAGATACGCAGTATTTT.